This T cell receptor beta chain was retrieved from a study of blood T cells in healthy people across ages (dated by TCRdb to the mid-2010s). Study-level background: In model experiments, roughly one uniquely barcoded TCR beta cDNA molecule per two T cells was captured by template switching. Using deep sequencing normalized with unique cDNA molecular identifiers, the study measured how TCR beta repertoire diversity changes with age. The donors were divided into four age groups: young (average roughly 17 years), middle-aged (around 37), aged (approximately 59) and long-lived (nearly 85). For two donors (one aged 18 to 29 and one aged 80 or older), the study analyzed two additional independent replicas of 1 million unique cDNA reads from the same blood draw. Study-wide conclusions, independent of this receptor: Estimates of total diversity based on one million sequenced T cells were regarded as lower bounds and as underestimates. A strong correlation was found between observed TCR beta diversity and the percentage of naive T cells measured by flow cytometry. Because the CMV infection status of the donors was unknown, age-related changes in expanded clonotypes may potentially have been confounded. Compared with the aged group, the long-lived group had more naive CD4+ T cells, fewer expanded clones and increased TCR diversity, a pattern suggesting age selection. Since profiling was done on bulk unsorted PBMCs, naive and antigen-experienced compartments could not be conclusively compared. As age increased, observed TCR beta diversity per million T cells dropped in a roughly linear way, and a significant reduction was already evident by age 40.

Systemically healthy Caucasian individuals from Russia, some 40 in total and aged about 6 to 90 years, were included as donors. Each donor gave ten milliliters of peripheral blood, drawn into EDTA-treated Vacutainer tubes. PBMCs were isolated by Ficoll-Paque density-gradient centrifugation, with at least 6 million obtained per sample. Total RNA, at least 5 micrograms per sample, was extracted from PBMCs with Trizol reagent. For every donor, flow cytometry on a PBMC aliquot measured the percentage of naive CD45RAhigh/CD27high T cells. Here V drops 0 bases and J drops 7 bases, and the junction holds 5 bases not matched to any gene. As encoded in the germline V gene, CDR1 is SNHLY while CDR2 is FYNNEI. The CDR3 starts with the cysteine, ends with the phenylalanine, and has 16 residues. The sequence is cut down to CDR3 DNA, 48 bases in frame from base 1. This clonotype was counted a few times. The target of this receptor is not known. Base qualities are not provided; no much larger clone lies one nucleotide away.

The method was 5' RACE. Sequencing relied on an Illumina HiSeq 2500. The second PCR ran for roughly 6 to 11 cycles and used a J-beta primer mix along with a sample-barcoded 5' primer. A template-switch 5' adaptor carrying 12 random nucleotides introduced a unique molecular identifier onto each TCR beta cDNA molecule. Each sample yielded at least 3 million CDR3-containing paired-end reads. All of the RNA was converted into first-strand cDNA using the Mint cDNA synthesis kit, with a TRBC-specific oligonucleotide serving as the primer. After uracil-DNA glycosylase treatment, a first 18-cycle PCR used universal primers M1SS and BC2_uni_R on all cDNA. The original pipeline was this. Normalization of each sample was performed by random selection of 1 million high-quality reads, each carrying a distinct molecular identifier. Instead of being binned into consensus sequences, reads that shared molecular identifiers were thrown out. MiTCR, with a Q25 quality threshold and the strictest error-elimination algorithm, was used for CDR3 identification, clonotype clustering and error correction. Lower-bound total TCR beta diversity was estimated with a nonparametric unseen species model using Euler transformation. TCRdb handled the public reads itself, with Q25 trimming in fastp and clone calling in MiXCR, and kept productive beta chains. Each record represents a unique CDR3 protein, reported with the most common genes and DNA among its rows. These V and J calls originate from TCRdb's pipeline instead of the authors' own analysis. The sample table lists 900,000 to 950,000 distinct CDR3 sequences, 29% of them with a count of one. The ten largest clones add up to approximately 10% of the sample.

This same sample was also taken into another study, of T cells of mothers and their children. The second study reports: The donors were nine systemically healthy Caucasian individuals, made up of three mothers and their six children. cDNA synthesis consumed the entire amount of extracted RNA, loaded at about 1.5 ug RNA in each 15 ul reaction. Sample barcodes and 2-4 random nucleotides were added via the M1S primer in the second PCR. Over 8 million TCR beta CDR3 reads came from each mother, compared with some 3.1 million reads from each child. Thymic selection similarly shapes TCR recombination output in related and unrelated pairs, with minor effect from inherited differences. Normalized repertoire overlap was always found to be slightly, but never significantly, higher in related mother-child pairs than in unrelated mother-child pairs. With a sensitivity of 90 to 100 clones per million clonotypes, no persistent microchimeric T cell clones were detected. The study used deep NGS to compare TCR beta repertoires of mothers and children, seeking features distinguishing related mother-child pairs from unrelated individuals. Mothers averaged roughly 36 +/- 4 years of age and children averaged about 10 +/- 4 years. After adapter ligation with NEBNext reagents, the libraries were sequenced on Illumina HiSeq 2000 with 100+100 nt paired-end reads. To prevent cross-contamination, the mother and child libraries were prepared one month apart and sequenced in separate runs. For each donor, somewhere between roughly 500,000 and 2,100,000 distinct TCR beta clonotypes were identified. Naive TCR beta clonotypes were estimated from low-frequency clonotypes matched to each donor's FACS-determined naive share, without sorting.

The TCR sequence derives from a woman aged 40 to 50 in good health. Recombination connected TRBV2 to TRBJ1-4, with 10 central nucleotides matching TRBD1. Specimen: blood. In nucleotide form, the sequence is TGTGCCAGCAGTGAAGCGACAGGGGGCGCCGGTGAAAAACTGTTTTTT. Protein translation: CASSEATGGAGEKLFF.